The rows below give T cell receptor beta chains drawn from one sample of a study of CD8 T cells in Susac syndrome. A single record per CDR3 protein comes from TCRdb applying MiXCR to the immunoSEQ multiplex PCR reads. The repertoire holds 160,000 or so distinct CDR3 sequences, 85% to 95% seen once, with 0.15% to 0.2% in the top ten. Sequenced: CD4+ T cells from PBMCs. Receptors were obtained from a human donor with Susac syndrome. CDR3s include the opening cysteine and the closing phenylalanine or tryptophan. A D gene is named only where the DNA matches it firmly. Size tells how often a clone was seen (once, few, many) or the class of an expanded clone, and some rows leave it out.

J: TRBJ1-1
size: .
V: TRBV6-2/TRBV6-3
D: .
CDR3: CASGDRVPAFF
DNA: TGTGCCAGCGGCGACAGAGTTCCAGCTTTCTTT

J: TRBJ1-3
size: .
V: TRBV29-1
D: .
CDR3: CSFRDLFTNTIYF
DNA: TGCAGCTTTAGGGACCTGTTCACGAACACCATATATTTT

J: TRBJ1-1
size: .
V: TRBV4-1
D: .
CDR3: CASSQAQVLNTEAFF
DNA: TGCGCCAGCAGCCAAGCACAGGTTTTGAACACTGAAGCTTTCTTT

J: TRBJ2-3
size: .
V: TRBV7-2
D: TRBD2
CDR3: CASRDYLRDTQYF
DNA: TGTGCCAGCCGGGACTACCTGCGAGATACGCAGTATTTT

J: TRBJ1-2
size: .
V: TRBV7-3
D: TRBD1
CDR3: CASSLGQGLDYGYTF
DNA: TGTGCCAGCAGCTTAGGACAGGGTCTGGACTATGGCTACACCTTC

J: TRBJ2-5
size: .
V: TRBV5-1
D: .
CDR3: CASSRINGVQETQYF
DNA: TGCGCCAGCAGCCGGATTAACGGGGTCCAAGAGACCCAGTACTTC

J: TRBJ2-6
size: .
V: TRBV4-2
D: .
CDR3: CASSQDQRVVRAGANVLTF
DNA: TGTGCCAGCAGCCAAGATCAGCGTGTAGTGAGAGCTGGGGCCAACGTCCTGACTTTC

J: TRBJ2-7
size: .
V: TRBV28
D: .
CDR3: CASSSAGKSYEQYF
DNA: TGTGCCAGCAGTTCGGCCGGAAAATCCTACGAGCAGTACTTC

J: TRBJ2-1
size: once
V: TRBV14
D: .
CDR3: CASSQDSGGRLSYNEQFF
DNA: TGTGCCAGCAGCCAAGATTCCGGGGGCCGACTCTCCTACAATGAGCAGTTCTTC

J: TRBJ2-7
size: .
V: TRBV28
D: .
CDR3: CATSDKIYEQYF
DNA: TGTGCCACCTCGGACAAGATCTACGAGCAGTACTTC

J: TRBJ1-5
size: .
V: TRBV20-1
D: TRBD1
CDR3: CSARDGTGDQPQHF
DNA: TGCAGTGCTAGAGATGGGACAGGGGATCAGCCCCAGCATTTT

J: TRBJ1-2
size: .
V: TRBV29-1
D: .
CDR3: CSVDEPGPWNGYTF
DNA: TGCAGCGTTGACGAACCGGGACCCTGGAATGGCTACACCTTC

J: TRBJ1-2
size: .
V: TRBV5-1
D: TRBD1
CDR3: CASRTSGQVRSTF
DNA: TGCGCCAGCAGAACCTCCGGACAGGTACGCTCAACCTTC

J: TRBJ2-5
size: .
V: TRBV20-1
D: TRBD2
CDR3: CSASTSGGIETQYF
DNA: TGCAGTGCTTCGACTAGCGGGGGTATAGAGACCCAGTACTTC

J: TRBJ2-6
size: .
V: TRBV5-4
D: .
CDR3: CASTSGGTISGANVLTF
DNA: TGTGCCAGCACCTCGGGGGGCACCATCTCTGGGGCCAACGTCCTGACTTTC

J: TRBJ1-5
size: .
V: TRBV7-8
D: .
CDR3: CASTQYSNQPQHF
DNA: TGTGCCAGCACCCAATATAGCAATCAGCCCCAGCATTTT

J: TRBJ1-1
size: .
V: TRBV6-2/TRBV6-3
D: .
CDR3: CASSYSSREGEAFF
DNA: TGTGCCAGCAGTTACTCGTCTAGGGAGGGGGAAGCTTTCTTT

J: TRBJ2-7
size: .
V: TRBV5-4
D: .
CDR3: CASSGQGGGEQYF
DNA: TGTGCCAGCAGCGGTCAGGGAGGGGGCGAGCAGTACTTC

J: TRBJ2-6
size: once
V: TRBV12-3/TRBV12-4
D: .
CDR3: CASNPDSGANVLTF
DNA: TGTGCCAGCAATCCTGACTCTGGGGCCAACGTCCTGACTTTC

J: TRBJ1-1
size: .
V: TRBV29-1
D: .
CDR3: CSVSDRNTEAFF
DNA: TGCAGCGTTTCTGACAGGAACACTGAAGCTTTCTTT

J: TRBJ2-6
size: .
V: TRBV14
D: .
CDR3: CASSQLHSGANVLTF
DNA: TGTGCCAGCAGCCAACTCCACTCTGGGGCCAACGTCCTGACTTTC

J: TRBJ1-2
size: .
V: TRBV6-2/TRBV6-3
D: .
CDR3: CASRPYPGQSDVGYTF
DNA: TGTGCCAGCAGACCTTACCCCGGACAGTCCGATGTTGGCTACACCTTC

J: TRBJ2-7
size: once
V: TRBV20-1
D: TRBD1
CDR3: CSASYPTQRQGGRYEQYF
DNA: TGCAGTGCTAGTTACCCCACCCAACGACAGGGGGGAAGGTACGAGCAGTACTTC

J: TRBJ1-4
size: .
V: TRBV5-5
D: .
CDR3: CASSPPQGTEKLFF
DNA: TGTGCCAGCAGCCCTCCCCAGGGGACCGAAAAACTGTTTTTT

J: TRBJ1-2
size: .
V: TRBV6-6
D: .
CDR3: CASSAAEDYGYTF
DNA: TGTGCCAGCAGCGCCGCGGAGGACTATGGCTACACCTTC

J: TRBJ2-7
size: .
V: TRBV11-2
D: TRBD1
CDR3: CASSRTGGLYEQYF
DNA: TGTGCCAGCAGCCGGACAGGGGGTCTCTACGAGCAGTACTTC

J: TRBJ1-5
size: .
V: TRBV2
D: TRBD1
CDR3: CASSMDREQPQHF
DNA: TGTGCCAGCAGTATGGACAGGGAGCAGCCCCAGCATTTT

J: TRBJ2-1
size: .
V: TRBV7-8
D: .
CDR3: CASSLAPGVHNEQFF
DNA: TGTGCCAGCAGCTTAGCGCCGGGGGTACACAATGAGCAGTTCTTC

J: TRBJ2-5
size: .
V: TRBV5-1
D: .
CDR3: CASSFGGTRETQYF
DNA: TGCGCCAGCAGCTTTGGCGGGACAAGGGAGACCCAGTACTTC

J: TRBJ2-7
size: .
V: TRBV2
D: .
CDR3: CASSETGVTYEQYF
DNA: TGTGCCAGCAGTGAGACGGGGGTAACCTACGAGCAGTACTTC

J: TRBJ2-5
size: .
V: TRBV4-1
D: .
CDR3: CASSQDEGKTQYF
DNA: TGCGCCAGCAGCCAAGATGAGGGGAAGACCCAGTACTTC

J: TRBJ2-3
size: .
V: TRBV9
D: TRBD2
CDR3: CASSLRLAGTDTQYF
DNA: TGTGCCAGCAGCCTCAGACTAGCGGGCACAGATACGCAGTATTTT

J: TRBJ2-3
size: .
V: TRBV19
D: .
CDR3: CASSRRDTQYF
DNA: TGTGCCAGTAGTAGAAGAGATACGCAGTATTTT

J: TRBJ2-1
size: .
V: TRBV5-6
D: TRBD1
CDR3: CASSLEQGRRDEQFF
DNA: TGTGCCAGCAGCTTGGAACAGGGGCGGCGGGATGAGCAGTTCTTC

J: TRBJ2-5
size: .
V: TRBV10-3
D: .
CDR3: CAISSGEQETQYF
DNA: TGTGCCATCAGTTCAGGGGAACAAGAGACCCAGTACTTC

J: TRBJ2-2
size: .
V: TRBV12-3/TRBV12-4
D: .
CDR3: CASSLAGGRELFF
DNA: TGTGCCAGCAGTTTAGCGGGGGGCCGGGAGCTGTTTTTT

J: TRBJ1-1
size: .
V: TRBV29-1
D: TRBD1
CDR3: CSVFGTAGSLAFF
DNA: TGCAGCGTTTTCGGGACAGCCGGTAGCTTAGCTTTCTTT

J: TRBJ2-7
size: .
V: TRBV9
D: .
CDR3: CASSDTLQGSLYEQYF
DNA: TGTGCCAGCAGCGACACTCTCCAGGGGTCTCTCTACGAGCAGTACTTC

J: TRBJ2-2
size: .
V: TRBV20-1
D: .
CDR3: CSARAMGGELFF
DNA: TGCAGTGCTAGGGCAATGGGCGGGGAGCTGTTTTTT

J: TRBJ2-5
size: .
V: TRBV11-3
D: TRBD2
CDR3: CASSRLAGVQETQYF
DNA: TGTGCCAGCAGTCGACTAGCGGGGGTCCAAGAGACCCAGTACTTC

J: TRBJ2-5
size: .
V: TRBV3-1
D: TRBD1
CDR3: CASSLSDRAYQETQYF
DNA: TGTGCCAGCAGCCTCAGCGACAGGGCCTACCAAGAGACCCAGTACTTC

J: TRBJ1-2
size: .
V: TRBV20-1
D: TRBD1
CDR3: CSAYRGSNGYTF
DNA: TGCAGTGCCTACAGGGGATCGAATGGCTACACCTTC

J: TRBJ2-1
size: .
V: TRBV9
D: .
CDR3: CASSNTEGAYNEQFF
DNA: TGTGCCAGCAGCAACACAGAGGGCGCCTACAATGAGCAGTTCTTC

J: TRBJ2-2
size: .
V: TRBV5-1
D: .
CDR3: CASSLDASTGELFF
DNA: TGCGCCAGCAGCTTGGATGCGAGCACCGGGGAGCTGTTTTTT

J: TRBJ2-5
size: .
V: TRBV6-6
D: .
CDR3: CASSYSLTQETQYF
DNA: TGTGCCAGCAGTTACTCCCTGACACAAGAGACCCAGTACTTC

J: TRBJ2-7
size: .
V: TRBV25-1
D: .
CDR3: CASSESTGSYEQYF
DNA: TGTGCCAGCAGTGAATCCACAGGGTCCTACGAGCAGTACTTC

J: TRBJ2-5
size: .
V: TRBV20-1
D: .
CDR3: CSAREERGKTQYF
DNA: TGCAGTGCTAGAGAAGAAAGGGGAAAGACCCAGTACTTC

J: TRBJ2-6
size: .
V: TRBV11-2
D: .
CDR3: CASSSFTGANVLTF
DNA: TGTGCCAGCAGCTCATTTACTGGGGCCAACGTCCTGACTTTC

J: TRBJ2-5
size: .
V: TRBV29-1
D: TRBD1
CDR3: CSVEGGAGGGETQYF
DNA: TGCAGCGTTGAAGGAGGGGCAGGGGGCGGGGAGACCCAGTACTTC

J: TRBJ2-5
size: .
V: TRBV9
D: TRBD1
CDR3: CASSANRGLETQYF
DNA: TGTGCCAGCAGCGCAAACAGGGGTTTGGAGACCCAGTACTTC